This TCR beta chain was recovered during a study of blood T cell repertoires in COVID-19. In germline, CDR1 is SNHLY, CDR2 FYNNEI. After removal of 0 bases from V and 8 bases from J, the junction contained 3 bases not matched to a gene. The CDR3 is 14 amino acids. Sequenced by immunoSEQ multiplex PCR; TCRdb stores in-frame clones only, minus some. The table shows about 400,000 clones, with 88% occurring only once. The V call is TRBV2, the J call TRBJ1-4; TRBD1 agrees at 7 bases. The TCR originated in a woman aged 35 to 49 with acute COVID-19. The sequenced material came from PBMCs or T cells enriched from blood (not recorded which). CDR3 sequence (DNA): TGTGCCAGCAGTGAAGCGACAGGGCGGGAAAAACTGTTTTTT. It is translated as CASSEATGREKLFF.